The next 31 T cell receptor beta chains were all read from a single sample in a study of T cell repertoires in cytomegalovirus infection. These receptors' targets are unknown. Each CDR3 protein is one row after TCRdb ran MiXCR on the reads. The sample holds about 920,000 distinct CDR3 sequences, roughly 31% seen once. The material was cultured CD8+ T cells from PBMCs, obtained from culture after CMV antigen stimulation. Receptors were obtained from a human donor in good health (CMV status not recorded). Some clones in this sample may be carry-over from other donors' samples.

To note about this clonotype: One junction end does not reproduce the germline sequence, and a read error may be involved. The chain recombines TRBV6-2 or TRBV6-3 with TRBJ1-5; the D is unclear. The CDR3 covers 16 residues. Germline V gene data show CDR1 as MNHEY and CDR2 as SVGEGT. For the CDR3, the DNA is TGTGCCAGCAGTGAGTTCAACGGCCGAGGCGATCAGCCCAAGCATTTT. It specifies CASSEFNGRGDQPKHF.

This clonotype was detected only once. The genes are TRBV13 and TRBJ1-4; no reliable D call. The V end was cut by 0 bases, the J end by 1 base, with 12 bases between. CDR3 length: 17 residues. CDR1 PRHDT and CDR2 FYEKMQ come from the germline V gene (reference sequence). In DNA, the CDR3 is TGTGCCAGCAGCTTAGGGGCAGGCTACAGAACTAATGAAAAACTGTTTTTT. Residues: CASSLGAGYRTNEKLFF.

This clonotype has at least ten counts. V is TRBV7-6 and J is TRBJ2-3; TRBD2 aligns across 7 bases. V shed 1 base, J shed 4 bases, and the junction held 5 bases outside the gene matches. CDR3 size: 15 residues. CDR1 and CDR2 from the germline V gene are SGHVS and FNYEAQ. CDR3: CASSLVTGGADTQYF. CDR3 nucleotides: TGTGCCAGCAGCTTAGTGACGGGGGGAGCAGATACGCAGTATTTT.

This clonotype was seen a handful of times. J is TRBJ2-3 and V is TRBV7-8, with D unclear. Germline CDR1 is SGHVS and CDR2 is FQNEAQ. The CDR3 length is 14 residues. Trimming stripped 7 bases from V and 0 bases from J, with 11 bases between. CDR3 in amino acids: CASTLKFSTDTQYF. The CDR3 nucleotides read TGTGCCAGCACCCTCAAGTTTAGCACAGATACGCAGTATTTT.

The chain joins TRBV6-1 to TRBJ2-2, with D possibly matching TRBD1 (5 bases). Germline lookup yields CDR1 MNHNS and CDR2 SASEGT. Trimming took off 8 bases at V and 1 base at J, with 17 bases between the two ends. The CDR3 totals 16 residues. CDR3 sequence: CASGPRQSVNTGELFF. As DNA, the CDR3 is TGTGCCAGCGGGCCACGACAGTCGGTGAACACCGGGGAGCTGTTTTTT.

A few counts support this clonotype. V gene TRBV6-1 combines with J gene TRBJ1-1; unclear D gene. Trimming removed 7 bases at V and 1 base at J, with 25 bases between. Germline lookup yields CDR1 MNHNS and CDR2 SASEGT. This CDR3 has 18 amino acids. The CDR3 DNA reads as TGTGCCAGCAAGTCCAGCAGTTACTGGCCCTCGGGGAACACTGAAGCTTTCTTT. This encodes CASKSSSYWPSGNTEAFF.

This chain links TRBV6-6 with TRBJ2-7; a possible D gene is TRBD2 (6 bases). Trimming removed 2 bases from V and 6 bases from J, with 26 bases in between. Germline V gene sequence: CDR1 MNHNY, CDR2 SVGAGI (reference sequence). The CDR3 contains 18 residues. In DNA form, the CDR3 reads TGTGCCAGCAGTTACCGTAGGCCTAGCGACTCCCTATTCTTCGAGCAGTACGTC. Translated, it gives CASSYRRPSDSLFFEQYV.

This clonotype occurred many times. The V and J genes are TRBV19 and TRBJ2-1; the match to TRBD1 covers 9 bases. The CDR3 runs to 16 residues. V gave up 4 bases and J gave up 5 bases; unmatched junction bases: 9. CDR1 and CDR2 from the germline V gene are LNHDA and SQIVND (reference sequence). The CDR3: CASSKVWTGEDNEQFF. The CDR3 DNA reads as TGTGCCAGTAGTAAGGTCTGGACAGGGGAAGACAATGAGCAGTTCTTC. The full variable domain, its missing parts supplied by reference TRBV19 and TRBJ2-1, is DGGITQSPKYLFRKEGQNVTLSCEQNLNHDAMYWYRQDPGQGLRLIYYSQIVNDFQKGDIAEGYSVSREKKESFPLTVTSAQKNPTAFYLCASSKVWTGEDNEQFFGPGTRLTVL.

The rearrangement joins TRBV4-1 to TRBJ1-1, with TRBD1 identical over 9 bases. In germline, CDR1 is MGHRA, CDR2 YSYEKL. Trimming took 3 bases from V and 3 from J; bases not matched to a gene: 5. The CDR3 has 15 residues. This CDR3 is CASSQPQGAYTEAFF. The CDR3 nucleotides are TGCGCCAGCAGCCAGCCACAGGGGGCTTACACTGAAGCTTTCTTT.

This clonotype has more than one count but fewer than ten. V is TRBV29-1 and J is TRBJ2-3; D possibly corresponds to TRBD1 (6 bases). The germline V gene has CDR1 SQVTM and CDR2 ANQGSEA. Trimming left V 7 bases short and J 2 bases short, with 22 bases between. The CDR3 consists of 16 residues. DNA for the CDR3: TGCAGCGCAATGACAGGTGACACACCCTACACAGATACGCAGTATTTT. It codes for CSAMTGDTPYTDTQYF.

This clonotype was counted at least ten times. The chain carries TRBV2 and TRBJ1-2, with D tentatively TRBD1 (5 bases). V lost 6 bases and J 5 bases, leaving 10 bases between the germline ends. The germline CDR1 and CDR2 sequences are SNHLY and FYNNEI. CDR3 length equals 12 residues. The CDR3 here is CASRGTPYGYTF. In DNA form, the CDR3 reads TGTGCCAGCAGGGGGACGCCGTATGGCTACACCTTC.

V and J are TRBV9 and TRBJ1-2; the match to TRBD1 covers 10 bases. Trimming cost V 0 bases and J 6 bases; bases outside gene matches: 5. Germline assignment: CDR1 SGDLS and CDR2 YYNGEE. CDR3 size: 15 residues. The CDR3 spells CASSVGDRGTDGYTF. CDR3 DNA sequence: TGTGCCAGCAGCGTAGGGGACAGGGGAACGGATGGCTACACCTTC.

This chain connects TRBV27 to TRBJ2-7, with D possibly being TRBD2 (5 bases). The CDR3 consists of 14 residues. Germline CDR1 reads MNHEY; CDR2 reads SMNVEV (reference sequence). V was trimmed by 2 bases and J by 4 bases, leaving 12 bases between them. The CDR3 DNA sequence: TGTGCCAGCAGTTTAATGAAGAGGAGGTACGAGCAGTACTTC. Protein product: CASSLMKRRYEQYF.

This clonotype showed up just a few times. This chain connects TRBV5-4 to TRBJ1-4, with D maybe TRBD1 (6 bases). V lost 4 bases and J lost 4, with 17 bases in between. The CDR3 has 16 amino acids. CDR1 is SGHNT and CDR2 is YYREEE in the germline V gene (reference sequence). For the CDR3, the DNA is TGTGCCAGCAGCGGGGGCCGGGGCCGGGATAATGAAAAACTGTTTTTT. This encodes CASSGGRGRDNEKLFF.

With respect to this clonotype: This may stem from a read error, because a much larger clone lies one nucleotide away. CDR3 amino acids: CASSSRQGALDYSYTF. The CDR3 nucleotides are TGTGCCAGCAGCTCCCGCCAGGGCGCTTTGGACTATAGCTACACCTTC. This rearrangement joins TRBV7-6 to TRBJ1-2; possible D gene TRBD1, 5 bases. The germline V gene has CDR1 SGHVS and CDR2 FNYEAQ. This CDR3 is 16 amino acids long.

This clonotype showed up just a few times. This chain uses TRBV6-1 with TRBJ1-5; 8 nucleotides line up with TRBD1. Germline assignment: CDR1 MNHNS and CDR2 SASEGT. The CDR3 is 18 residues long. V was clipped by 11 bases and J by 0 bases; unmatched bases: 18. The CDR3 is CACRAVTGAYYSNQPQHF. Here the CDR3 DNA reads TGTGCCTGCCGAGCGGTGACAGGGGCCTATTATAGCAATCAGCCCCAGCATTTT.

This clonotype was picked up many times. The V gene is TRBV7-2, the J gene TRBJ1-1; tentative D call: TRBD1 (5 bases). The V end lost 5 bases, the J end lost 0 bases, and 13 bases lay between the germline ends. Germline CDR1 reads SGHTA; CDR2 reads FQGNSA. The CDR3 is made up of 15 amino acids. The CDR3 reads CASSLTAYLNTEAFF. CDR3 nucleotide sequence: TGTGCCAGCAGCCTGACAGCTTATTTGAACACTGAAGCTTTCTTT.

The V and J genes are TRBV7-6 and TRBJ2-7; D not resolved. V was pared by 1 base and J by 5 bases, with 9 bases between. This CDR3 has 13 residues. Germline V CDR1 and CDR2: SGHVS, FNYEAQ. The CDR3 region has the DNA TGTGCCAGCAGCTTAGGTGGTCTTAACGAGCAGTACGTC. This encodes CASSLGGLNEQYV.

The V gene is TRBV10-3, the J gene TRBJ2-3; D tentatively fits TRBD1 or TRBD2 (6 bases each). CDR1 and CDR2 from the germline V gene are ENHRY and SYGVKD. The CDR3 runs 15 residues. The germline V and J ends were trimmed by 6 bases and 2 bases, with 15 bases remaining between them. CDR3 coding DNA: TGTGCCATCAGCCCTGGGGGGCGGAACACAGATACGCAGTATTTT. Its protein product is CAISPGGRNTDTQYF.

The chain recombines TRBV12-3 or TRBV12-4 with TRBJ2-7; a weak D match, TRBD1 (6 bases). V lost 3 bases, J lost 4 bases, and 16 bases lay in between. This CDR3 is built from 15 residues. In DNA, the CDR3 is TGTGCCAGCAGTTTTTGGGCAGGGGTAGGTTACGAGCAGTACTTC. Its translation: CASSFWAGVGYEQYF.

This clonotype showed up just a few times. The chain links TRBV6-6 to TRBJ1-6; D uncertain. CDR1 MNHNY and CDR2 SVGAGI come from the germline V gene (reference sequence). CDR3 length: 15 amino acids. V lost 4 bases to trimming and J lost 3 bases, with 10 bases between them. The CDR3 nucleotides are TGTGCCAGCAGTTCCCTGAAGGGCTATAATTCACCCCTCCACTTT. Translated, it gives CASSSLKGYNSPLHF.

Only a few counts were recorded for this clonotype. The chain has TRBV12-5 and TRBJ1-2; 7 nucleotides agree with TRBD1. The CDR3 is made up of 13 amino acids. Unmatched junction bases numbered 5, after V lost 5 bases and J lost 5 bases. The germline V gene encodes CDR1 LGHNT and CDR2 FRNRAP. CDR3 protein: CASGGGGPYGYTF. The CDR3 nucleotides are TGTGCTAGTGGTGGAGGGGGCCCTTATGGCTACACCTTC. The full variable domain, with the rest looked up from reference TRBV12-5 and TRBJ1-2, is DARVTQTPRHKVTEMGQEVTMRCQPILGHNTVFWYRQTMMQGLELLAYFRNRAPLDDSGMPKDRFSAEMPDATLATLKIQPSEPRDSAVYFCASGGGGPYGYTFGSGTRLTVV.

The chain recombines TRBV24-1 with TRBJ2-6, with D perhaps TRBD1 (5 bases). Deletions cut 7 bases from V and 2 bases from J, with 8 bases between. From germline, CDR1 is KGHDR and CDR2 SFDVKD. The CDR3 covers 14 residues. In DNA, the CDR3 is TGTGCCACCAGAGACAGTACTGGGGCCAACGTCCTGACTTTC. This gives the protein CATRDSTGANVLTF.

The chain couples TRBV7-6 to TRBJ2-7; TRBD2 matches 8 bases. V lost 1 base, J lost 2 bases, and 4 bases stayed unmatched. This CDR3 contains 15 residues. CDR1 is SGHVS and CDR2 is FNYEAQ in the germline V gene. This chain's CDR3 is CASSLGVSGTYEQYF. The DNA of the CDR3 is TGTGCCAGCAGCTTAGGGGTTAGCGGGACCTACGAGCAGTACTTC.

CDR3 bases: TGTGCCAGCAGCGCGTGGGACAGCGGATCCACTGAAGCTTTCTTT. It is translated as CASSAWDSGSTEAFF. This chain connects TRBV9 to TRBJ1-1; TRBD1 matches at 7 bases. From germline, CDR1 is SGDLS and CDR2 YYNGEE. Trimming at V came to 3 bases and at J to 4 bases, leaving 9 bases not matched to a gene. The CDR3 has 15 residues.

V is TRBV28 and J is TRBJ2-1, with 7 nucleotides matching TRBD2. V lost 3 bases to trimming and J lost 8 bases; unmatched junction nucleotides: 10. The CDR3 contains 15 residues. CDR1 MDHEN and CDR2 SYDVKM come from the germline V gene. This chain's CDR3 is CASSLGGNFLDEQFF. The CDR3 bases are TGTGCCAGCAGTTTGGGGGGGAACTTCCTCGATGAGCAGTTCTTC.

The CDR3 region has the DNA TGTGCCAGCAGTTCACCCGACAGGGCCACGACTGAAGCTTTCTTT. Its protein is CASSSPDRATTEAFF. The chain recombines TRBV28 with TRBJ1-1; 7 bases are shared with TRBD1. The junction had 10 bases not matched to a gene; V was cut back by 4 bases and J by 5 bases. This CDR3 is built from 15 residues. Per the germline V gene, CDR1 is MDHEN and CDR2 is SYDVKM.

This clonotype was observed a few times. The genes are TRBV15 and TRBJ2-3, with D uncertain. The germline V gene has CDR1 LNHNV and CDR2 YYDKDF (reference sequence). The V gene lost 8 bases and the J gene lost 2 bases, with 8 bases spanning the gap. CDR3 size: 12 residues. CDR3 in amino acids: CATLGATDTQYF. CDR3 sequence (DNA): TGTGCCACCCTAGGAGCCACAGATACGCAGTATTTT.

This clonotype was seen a few times. This chain links TRBV27 with TRBJ2-7; 7 positions match TRBD1. V gave up 6 bases and J gave up 6 bases; unmatched junction bases: 8. Germline values: CDR1 MNHEY, CDR2 SMNVEV (reference sequence). The CDR3 consists of 13 residues. The CDR3 reads CASREWTGREQYF. The CDR3 nucleotides read TGTGCCAGCAGGGAATGGACAGGCCGCGAGCAGTACTTC.

This clonotype was recorded many times. The chain links TRBV7-9 to TRBJ2-1, with D tentatively TRBD1 or TRBD2 (5 bases each). The CDR3 has 13 amino acids. The germline V gene encodes CDR1 SEHNR and CDR2 FQNEAQ (reference sequence). V lost 5 bases and J lost 6, with 11 bases in between. The CDR3 loop reads CASSSPGGNEQFF. Written as DNA, the CDR3 is TGTGCCAGCAGCAGCCCTGGGGGCAATGAGCAGTTCTTC.

This clonotype was detected a few times. The chain is built from TRBV20-1 and TRBJ2-7; 7 nucleotides align to TRBD2. V shed 5 bases and J 0 bases; nucleotides not matched to a gene: 4. Germline V lookup: CDR1 DFQATT, CDR2 SNEGSKA (reference sequence). This CDR3 has 13 amino acids. The CDR3 spells CSAPGRDSYEQYF. The CDR3, as DNA: TGCAGTGCTCCTGGGAGGGACTCCTACGAGCAGTACTTC.